This T cell receptor beta chain was sequenced during a study of identical twins. Study observations and caveats: Twin pairs had excess sharing that was weaker in beta out-of-frame sequences. The conclusions drew on cross-sectional statistical analysis instead of tracking the same donors.

Comment on this clonotype: Its target is unknown.

Template switching, a step in the protocol, added a universal primer site, and cDNA carried unique molecular identifiers. MiXCR, applied by TCRdb to the 5' RACE reads, yields one record per CDR3 protein. This table has fewer than 250,000 distinct CDR3 sequences, under 10% appearing once. The V gene lost 4 bases and the J gene lost 1 base, with 9 bases spanning the gap. This CDR3 contains 13 residues. The germline CDR1 and CDR2 sequences are SQVTM and ANQGSEA. The same sample was also used in a study of yellow fever vaccine responses in identical twins.

The chain joins TRBV29-1 to TRBJ2-3; no definite D call. Sequenced input: memory (CD45RO+) T cells sorted from blood. The clonotype comes from a woman aged 18-30 years in good health. CDR3 DNA: TGCAGCGTTGTAACTTGGGGCACAGATACGCAGTATTTT. This gives the protein CSVVTWGTDTQYF.